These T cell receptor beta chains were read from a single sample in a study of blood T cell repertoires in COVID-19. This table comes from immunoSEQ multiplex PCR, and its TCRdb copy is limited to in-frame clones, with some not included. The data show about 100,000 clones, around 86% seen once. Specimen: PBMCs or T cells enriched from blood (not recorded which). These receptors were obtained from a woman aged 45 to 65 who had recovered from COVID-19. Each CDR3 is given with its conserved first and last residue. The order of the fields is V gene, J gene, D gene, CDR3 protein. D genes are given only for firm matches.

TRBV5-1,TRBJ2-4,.,CASSLVSTGTKNIQYF
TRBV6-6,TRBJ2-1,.,CASRPGQRVGEQFF
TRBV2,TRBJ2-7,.,CASSERGRIYEQYF
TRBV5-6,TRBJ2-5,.,CASSYRRQDQETQYF
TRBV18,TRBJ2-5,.,CASSPRGGPQETQYF
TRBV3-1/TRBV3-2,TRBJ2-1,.,CASSPKIGGFAGSEQFF
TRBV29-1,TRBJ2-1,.,CSVPGSNEQFF
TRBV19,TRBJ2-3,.,CASSVEFVTDTQYF
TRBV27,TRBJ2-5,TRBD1,CASSSDRGRVETQYF
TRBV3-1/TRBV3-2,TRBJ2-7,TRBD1,CASSQPPWTGNYEQYF
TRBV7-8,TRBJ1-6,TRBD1,CASSLAHRGSYNSPLHF
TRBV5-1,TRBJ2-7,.,CASSQDNYEQYF
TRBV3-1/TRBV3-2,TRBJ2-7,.,CASSQPLRTDSYEQYF
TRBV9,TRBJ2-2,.,CASSVVPEGGELFF
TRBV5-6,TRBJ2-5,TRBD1,CASSQTGGEETQYF
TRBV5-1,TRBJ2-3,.,CASSPGPLDTQYF
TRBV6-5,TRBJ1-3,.,CASRKQGSGNTIYF
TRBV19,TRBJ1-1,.,CASSTTASTEAFF
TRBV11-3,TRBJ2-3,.,CASGAGGNTDTQYF
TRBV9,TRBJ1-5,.,CASSVLWTANHSNQPQHF
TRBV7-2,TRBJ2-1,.,CASAAGRSYNEQFF
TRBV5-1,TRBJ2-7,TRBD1,CASSLSQGAREQYF
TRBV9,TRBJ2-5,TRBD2,CASSVGLAGTQETQYF
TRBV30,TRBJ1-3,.,CASRGANTIYF
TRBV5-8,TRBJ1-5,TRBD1,CASSWPGGYTDRFNQPQHF
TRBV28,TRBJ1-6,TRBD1,CASSLYRGGNSPLHF
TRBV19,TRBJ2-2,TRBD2,CASSIGGLAGRKGELFF
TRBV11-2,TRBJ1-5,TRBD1,CASRGTGYNQPQHF
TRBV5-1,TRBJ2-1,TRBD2,CASSPLAGGMSSYNEQFF
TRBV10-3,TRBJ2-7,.,CAISETTPYEQYF
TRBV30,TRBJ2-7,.,CAWNRRALLNEQYF
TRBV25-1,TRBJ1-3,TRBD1,CASSESYRGLAGNTIYF
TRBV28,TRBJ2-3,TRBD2,CASNLRTSGADTQYF
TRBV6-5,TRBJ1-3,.,CAFMLGDSLYF
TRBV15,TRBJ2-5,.,CATSRPGSLGETQYF
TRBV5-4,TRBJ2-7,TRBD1,CASSQQGIYEQYF
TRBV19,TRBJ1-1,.,CASSTGVTEAFF
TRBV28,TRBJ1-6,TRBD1,CASRADRESNSPLHF
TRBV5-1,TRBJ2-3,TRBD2,CASSPGGLGTDTQYF
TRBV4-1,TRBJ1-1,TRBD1,CASSQGWTGVTEAFF
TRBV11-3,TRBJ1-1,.,CASSRGAKNTEAFF
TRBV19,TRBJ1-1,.,CASSIRERNTEAFF
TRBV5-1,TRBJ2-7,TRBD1,CASSLKTGDNYEQYF